The 12 T cell receptor beta chains below were found in one sample sequenced in a study of CD4 T cells in relation to SARS-CoV-2 and coronaviruses. Which antigens these TCRs recognize remains unknown. The method was immunoSEQ multiplex PCR; TCRdb's version includes in-frame clones alone and lacks a portion of them. The sample holds 24,000 or so clones, approximately 80% seen once. The unexposed donors gave CD4+ T cells in about 2010-2019, prior to COVID-19. After approximately ten days of culture, CD4+ T cells were isolated. The specimen was CD4+ T cells from PBMCs, cultured in vitro. The receptor source for this set is a human donor in good health.

With respect to this clone: Other DNA sequences in the sample encode the same CDR3. This sequence joins TRBV6-6 and TRBJ1-2, with D unclear. The CDR3 is 11 residues long. The V and J ends lost 7 bases and 8 bases respectively, with 11 bases between them. From germline, CDR1 is MNHNY and CDR2 SVGAGI (reference sequence). The CDR3 nucleotides read TGTGCCAGCACTGGGCTCGGGGGCTACACCTTC. It yields the protein CASTGLGGYTF.

The rearrangement links TRBV18 to TRBJ2-1; D may be TRBD1 (5 bases). Germline CDR1 and CDR2: KGHSH and LQKENI. V was clipped by 2 bases and J by 6 bases, with 20 bases between them. The CDR3 spans 17 residues. In DNA form, the CDR3 reads TGTGCCAGCTCACCAAACAGACCCAGGGTACCCCGCAATGAGCAGTTCTTC. Translating gives CASSPNRPRVPRNEQFF.

This clone has only a few counts. J is TRBJ1-5 and V is TRBV5-1; the match to TRBD1 covers 8 bases. Germline lookup yields CDR1 SGHRS and CDR2 YFSETQ. CDR3 length equals 19 residues. Losses at the gene ends were 0 bases for V and 0 bases for J; bases not matched to a gene: 11. CDR3 coding DNA: TGCGCCAGCAGCTTGGTAGGGACAGGAGGGATCTATAGCAATCAGCCCCAGCATTTT. Residues: CASSLVGTGGIYSNQPQHF.

The chain joins TRBV11-2 to TRBJ1-5, with D possibly matching TRBD1 (6 bases). CDR1 is SGHAT, CDR2 FQNNGV, per germline. Trimming removed 1 base from V and 8 bases from J, with 15 bases in between. The CDR3 extends over 15 amino acids. CDR3 sequence reads: CASSLGWGGREPQHF. As DNA, the CDR3 is TGTGCCAGCAGCTTAGGCTGGGGGGGGCGTGAGCCCCAGCATTTT.

This chain links TRBV4-1 with TRBJ1-1; D perhaps matches TRBD1 (5 bases). Looked up from germline, CDR1 is MGHRA and CDR2 is YSYEKL. V was pared by 4 bases and J by 4 bases, with 13 bases between. This CDR3 has 14 amino acids. CDR3 sequence (DNA): TGCGCCAGCAGCCGGAAGCAGGGAGGCACTGAAGCTTTCTTT. Its protein is CASSRKQGGTEAFF.

V gene TRBV5-1 combines with J gene TRBJ1-1, with no clear D. In germline, CDR1 is SGHRS, CDR2 YFSETQ. CDR3 length equals 12 residues. V lost 0 bases, J lost 5 bases, and 5 bases lay in between. As DNA, the CDR3 is TGCGCCAGCAGCTTGGACCTAACTGAAGCTTTCTTT. Amino acids: CASSLDLTEAFF.

The CDR3 coding sequence is TGCGCCAGCAGCCCTGACAGGGAAGGAGATACGCAGTATTTT. This translates into CASSPDREGDTQYF. J is TRBJ2-3 and V is TRBV5-1; 7 positions match TRBD1. J lost 5 bases, V lost 4 bases, and 7 bases had no gene match. This CDR3 contains 14 residues. From germline, CDR1 is SGHRS and CDR2 YFSETQ.

The CDR3 protein is CASSLRTSGRTDTQYF. CDR3 sequence (DNA): TGTGCCAGCAGCCTCCGGACTAGCGGGAGGACAGATACGCAGTATTTT. The chain recombines TRBV5-4 with TRBJ2-3, with TRBD2 matching 14 bases. Germline loops: CDR1 SGHNT, CDR2 YYREEE (reference sequence). The junction had 4 bases not matched to a gene; V was cut back by 4 bases and J by 3 bases. The CDR3 sequence is 16 residues long. The full variable domain, its missing parts supplied by reference TRBV5-4 and TRBJ2-3, is ETGVTQSPTHLIKTRGQQVTLRCSSQSGHNTVSWYQQALGQGPQFIFQYYREEENGRGNFPPRFSGLQFPNYSSELNVNALELDDSALYLCASSLRTSGRTDTQYFGPGTRLTVL.

The genes are TRBV11-2 and TRBJ1-1; 7 bases match TRBD1. The CDR3 covers 14 residues. V shed 6 bases, J shed 4 bases, and the junction held 8 bases outside the gene matches. Germline V gene lookup returns CDR1 SGHAT and CDR2 FQNNGV. DNA for the CDR3: TGTGCCAGCAGGCACAGGGGTGAGGGCACTGAAGCTTTCTTT. It is translated as CASRHRGEGTEAFF.

The V gene is TRBV6-5, the J gene TRBJ1-2; D may be TRBD1 (6 bases). The CDR3 has 15 residues. The V end was cut by 6 bases, the J end by 2 bases, with 16 bases between. From germline, CDR1 is MNHEY and CDR2 SVGAGI. DNA for the CDR3: TGTGCCAGCAGCGGGGCGGAGGGGGGGAACTATGGCTACACCTTC. Translation: CASSGAEGGNYGYTF.

The chain combines TRBV19 with TRBJ2-1; either TRBD1 or TRBD2 may fit D (7 bases each). Trimming took 7 bases from V and 1 from J, leaving 20 bases between them. The V gene's germline CDR1 is LNHDA and CDR2 SQIVND (reference sequence). This CDR3 comprises 17 residues. The CDR3 protein is CASKRGTAGQSYNEQFF. The CDR3 coding sequence is TGTGCCAGTAAGAGGGGGACAGCGGGACAGTCCTACAATGAGCAGTTCTTC. Drawing the rest from reference TRBV19 and TRBJ2-1, the complete variable domain is DGGITQSPKYLFRKEGQNVTLSCEQNLNHDAMYWYRQDPGQGLRLIYYSQIVNDFQKGDIAEGYSVSREKKESFPLTVTSAQKNPTAFYLCASKRGTAGQSYNEQFFGPGTRLTVL.

The chain joins TRBV30 to TRBJ2-5, with D possibly being TRBD1 or TRBD2 (5 bases each). Germline V lookup: CDR1 GTSNPN, CDR2 SVGIG (reference sequence). The CDR3 extends over 15 amino acids. V lost 4 bases, J lost 2 bases, and 17 bases lay in between. CDR3 sequence reads: CAWTWGSASQETQYF. CDR3 in DNA: TGTGCCTGGACCTGGGGGTCTGCATCACAAGAGACCCAGTACTTC. Filled out from reference TRBV30 and TRBJ2-5, the complete variable domain reads SQTIHQWPATLVQPVGSPLSLECTVEGTSNPNLYWYRQAAGRGLQLLFYSVGIGQISSEVPQNLSASRPQDRQFILSSKKLLLSDSGFYLCAWTWGSASQETQYFGPGTRLLVL.